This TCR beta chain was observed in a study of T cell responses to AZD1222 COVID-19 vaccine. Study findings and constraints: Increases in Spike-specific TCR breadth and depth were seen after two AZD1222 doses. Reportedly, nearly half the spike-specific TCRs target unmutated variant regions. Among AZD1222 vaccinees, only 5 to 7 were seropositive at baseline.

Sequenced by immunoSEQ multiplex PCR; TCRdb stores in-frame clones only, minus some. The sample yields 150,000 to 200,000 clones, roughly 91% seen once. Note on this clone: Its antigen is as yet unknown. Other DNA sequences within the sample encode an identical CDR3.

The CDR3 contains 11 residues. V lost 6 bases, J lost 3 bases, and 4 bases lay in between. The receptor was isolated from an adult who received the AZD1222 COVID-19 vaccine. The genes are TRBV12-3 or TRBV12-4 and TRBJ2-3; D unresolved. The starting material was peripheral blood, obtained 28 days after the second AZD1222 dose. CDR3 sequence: CASSRTDTQYF. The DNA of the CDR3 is TGTGCCAGCAGCCGAACAGATACGCAGTATTTT.